The entry that follows covers one TCR beta chain sequence. This sample stems from a study of blood T cell repertoires in COVID-19. Germline CDR1 SGHRS, CDR2 YFSETQ. The CDR3 is made up of 16 amino acids. Trimming removed 4 bases from V and 4 bases from J; junction bases left unmatched: 7. This table comes from immunoSEQ multiplex PCR, and its TCRdb copy is limited to in-frame clones, with some not included. The sample shows 240,000 or so clones, approximately 87% of them seen only once. Sequencing was carried out using peripheral blood. This receptor was obtained from a man aged 55 to 70 with acute or convalescent COVID-19. The rearrangement links TRBV5-1 to TRBJ2-2; 10 bases are a match to TRBD1. The CDR3 DNA sequence: TGCGCCAGCAGCCCCCGACAGGGGGCCGGCACCGGGGAGCTGTTTTTT. Its translation is CASSPRQGAGTGELFF.